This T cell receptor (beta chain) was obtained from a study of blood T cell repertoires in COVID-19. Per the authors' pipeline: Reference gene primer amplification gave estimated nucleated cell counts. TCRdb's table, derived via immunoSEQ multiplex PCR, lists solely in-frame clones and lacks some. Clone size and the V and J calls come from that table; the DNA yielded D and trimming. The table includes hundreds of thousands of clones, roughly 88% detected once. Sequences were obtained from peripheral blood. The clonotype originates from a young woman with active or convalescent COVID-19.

CDR3 sequence reads: CASSQDRAYEQYF. CDR3 DNA sequence: TGTGCCAGCAGCCAAGACAGAGCCTACGAGCAGTACTTC. V and J are TRBV5-6 and TRBJ2-7; TRBD1 might be the D (5 bases). In germline, CDR1 is SGHDT, CDR2 YYEEEE. Between the trimmed V and J ends, which lost 4 bases and 2 bases, there was a span of 10 bases. This CDR3 is 13 amino acids long.